This TCR beta chain was documented in a study of blood T cell repertoires in COVID-19. Study-level information: There were acute and convalescent COVID-19 samples, and they came from the United States, Italy and Spain.

Sequencing was performed with immunoSEQ multiplex PCR; in TCRdb, only in-frame clones are kept and a portion is missing. This sample has 110,000 or so clones, with roughly 80% found just once. Sample: peripheral blood. The sequence came from a woman aged 70-85 years with acute or convalescent COVID-19.

Here the CDR3 DNA reads TGCAGCGTTGAAGATCGGACAGTTGAAGCTTTCTTT. Translated, it gives CSVEDRTVEAFF. The gene calls are TRBV29-1 and TRBJ1-1; tentative D call: TRBD1 (6 bases). CDR3 length: 12 amino acids. V was trimmed by 0 bases and J by 7 bases, leaving 9 bases between them. Germline V gene data show CDR1 as SQVTM and CDR2 as ANQGSEA.